This T cell receptor beta chain originates from a study of blood T cell repertoires in COVID-19. On the study more broadly: The United States, Italy and Spain supplied acute and convalescent COVID-19 samples. In each case, the material was cDNA or gDNA derived from T cells, B-cell-depleted T cells, or PBMCs.

Profiled with immunoSEQ multiplex PCR; TCRdb holds only in-frame clones, not every one. Among some 250,000 clones listed, approximately 86% were seen once. Germline CDR1 is LGHNT and CDR2 is FRNRAP. The CDR3 has 17 amino acids. Trimming cost V 3 bases and J 4 bases; bases outside gene matches: 12. The source is a woman aged 25 to 39 who had recovered from COVID-19. V is TRBV12-5 and J is TRBJ2-1, with 7 bases identical to TRBD2. The sequenced sample consisted of peripheral blood. CDR3 region: CASGFTHLLAEYNEQFF. CDR3 bases: TGTGCTAGTGGTTTTACTCACCTGCTAGCGGAGTACAATGAGCAGTTCTTC.